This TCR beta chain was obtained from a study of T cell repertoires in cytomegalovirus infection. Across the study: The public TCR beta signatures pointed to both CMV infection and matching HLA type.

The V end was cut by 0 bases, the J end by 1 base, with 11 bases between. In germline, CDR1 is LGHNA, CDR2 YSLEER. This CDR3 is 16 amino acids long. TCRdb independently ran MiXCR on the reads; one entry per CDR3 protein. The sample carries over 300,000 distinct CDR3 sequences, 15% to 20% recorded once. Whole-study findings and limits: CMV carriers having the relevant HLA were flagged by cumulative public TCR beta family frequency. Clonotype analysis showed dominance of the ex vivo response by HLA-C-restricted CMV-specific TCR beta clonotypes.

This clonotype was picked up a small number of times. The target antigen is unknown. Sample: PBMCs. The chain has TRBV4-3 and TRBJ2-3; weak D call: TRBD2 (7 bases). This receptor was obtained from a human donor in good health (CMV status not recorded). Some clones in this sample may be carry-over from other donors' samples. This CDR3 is CASSQEWGGGTDTQYF. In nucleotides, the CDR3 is TGCGCCAGCAGCCAAGAGTGGGGGGGCGGCACAGATACGCAGTATTTT.